The 21 T cell receptor beta chains listed next were all sequenced from one sample in a study of lymphopenia after photon versus proton radiotherapy. Profiling relied on immunoSEQ multiplex PCR, and the TCRdb table lists in-frame clones only, not all of them. The repertoire includes about 30,000 clones, 89% of them detected once, and about 6.6% sits in the top ten. The sample was peripheral blood, taken from a patient treated with proton-based radiotherapy. Receptors originate from a woman aged 70 to 79 with pancreatic cancer. Some clones in this sample may be carry-over from other donors' samples.

V gene TRBV30 combines with J gene TRBJ2-7, with TRBD1 as a possible D gene (5 bases). Germline CDR1 GTSNPN, CDR2 SVGIG (reference sequence). V lost 4 bases, J lost 4 bases, and 17 bases lay in between. The CDR3 is 14 amino acids. Written as DNA, the CDR3 is TGTGCCTGGACTACAGGCAGCTGGTCATACGAGCAGTACTTC. As protein: CAWTTGSWSYEQYF.

The V gene is TRBV30, the J gene TRBJ1-1; 7 nucleotides align to TRBD1. Germline lookup yields CDR1 GTSNPN and CDR2 SVGIG (reference sequence). The CDR3 totals 13 residues. Trimming at V came to 4 bases and at J to 0 bases, leaving 2 bases not matched to a gene. CDR3 protein: CAWNGQVNTEAFF. CDR3 coding DNA: TGTGCCTGGAACGGACAGGTGAACACTGAAGCTTTCTTT.

The chain couples TRBV11-2 to TRBJ2-7; 7 bases are a match to TRBD1. The CDR3 is 13 amino acids. The V and J ends lost 5 bases and 6 bases, in that order; junction bases with no gene match: 7. The germline gives CDR1 SGHAT, CDR2 FQNNGV. The CDR3 loop is CASSENRGREQYF. The CDR3, as DNA: TGTGCCAGCAGCGAAAACAGGGGTCGCGAGCAGTACTTC.

This clone was seen a handful of times. The rearrangement links TRBV6-5 to TRBJ1-3; D is undetermined. V lost 0 bases to trimming and J lost 0 bases, with 3 bases between them. CDR3 length: 14 amino acids. Germline V lookup: CDR1 MNHEY, CDR2 SVGAGI. The CDR3 here is CASSYSGSGNTIYF. CDR3 coding DNA: TGTGCCAGCAGTTACTCTGGCTCTGGAAACACCATATATTTT.

The V and J genes are TRBV18 and TRBJ2-5; no definite D call. Trimming stripped 5 bases from V and 2 bases from J, with 3 bases between. CDR1 KGHSH and CDR2 LQKENI come from the germline V gene. CDR3 size: 11 residues. The CDR3 reads CASSEQETQYF. Written as DNA, the CDR3 is TGTGCCAGCTCAGAACAAGAGACCCAGTACTTC.

J is TRBJ2-1 and V is TRBV18; D possibly corresponds to TRBD2 (6 bases). Between the trimmed V and J ends, which lost 2 bases and 14 bases, there was a span of 13 bases. Germline CDR1 KGHSH, CDR2 LQKENI. The CDR3 runs to 12 residues. CDR3 sequence (DNA): TGTGCCAGCTCACCAGGGCGGGATAAGGAGTTCTTC. Translated: CASSPGRDKEFF.

The rearrangement joins TRBV9 to TRBJ2-2; TRBD2 matches at 11 bases. CDR3 length equals 14 residues. Germline V CDR1 and CDR2: SGDLS, YYNGEE. The trim removed 0 bases at V and 11 bases at J, leaving 3 bases unmatched. The CDR3 DNA follows: TGTGCCAGCAGCGTAGTGCTAGCGGGAGGTGAGCTGTTTTTT. Protein: CASSVVLAGGELFF.

This sequence joins TRBV15 and TRBJ2-1, with 10 positions matching TRBD2. The CDR3 consists of 15 residues. Trimming cost V 1 base and J 10 bases; bases outside gene matches: 7. CDR1 and CDR2 from the germline V gene are LNHNV and YYDKDF (reference sequence). The CDR3 bases are TGTGCCACCAGCAGAGCCCTAGCGGGAGTATCCGAGCAGTTCTTC. Residues: CATSRALAGVSEQFF.

The chain has TRBV19 and TRBJ2-7; 7 positions match TRBD2. Germline loops: CDR1 LNHDA, CDR2 SQIVND (reference sequence). The CDR3 consists of 14 residues. J was trimmed by 0 bases and V by 8 bases; bases with no gene match: 7. CDR3 DNA sequence: TGTGCCAGTTCGATAGCGGGCCCCTCCTACGAGCAGTACTTC. It codes for CASSIAGPSYEQYF. The full variable domain, its missing parts supplied by reference TRBV19 and TRBJ2-7, is DGGITQSPKYLFRKEGQNVTLSCEQNLNHDAMYWYRQDPGQGLRLIYYSQIVNDFQKGDIAEGYSVSREKKESFPLTVTSAQKNPTAFYLCASSIAGPSYEQYFGPGTRLTVT.

The CDR3 region has the DNA TGTGCCAGCAGCCTTAATTTGGGGGGAGGGGTAAATGAGCAGTTCTTC. It codes for CASSLNLGGGVNEQFF. This chain connects TRBV28 to TRBJ2-1; 7 nucleotides align to TRBD2. The CDR3 spans 16 residues. Germline trimming cut 6 bases from V and 7 bases from J; bases unmatched to any gene: 15. CDR1 MDHEN and CDR2 SYDVKM come from the germline V gene.

The chain has TRBV5-4 and TRBJ2-1; no clear D gene. CDR1 and CDR2 from the germline V gene are SGHNT and YYREEE (reference sequence). The V end lost 0 bases, the J end lost 8 bases, and 9 bases lay between the germline ends. The CDR3 loop spans 13 amino acids. Here the CDR3 reads CASSLGLWDEQFF. Written as DNA, the CDR3 is TGTGCCAGCAGCTTGGGCCTATGGGATGAGCAGTTCTTC. Full variable domain (rest looked up from reference TRBV5-4 and TRBJ2-1): ETGVTQSPTHLIKTRGQQVTLRCSSQSGHNTVSWYQQALGQGPQFIFQYYREEENGRGNFPPRFSGLQFPNYSSELNVNALELDDSALYLCASSLGLWDEQFFGPGTRLTVL.

This chain links TRBV6-5 with TRBJ2-5, with D hard to call. Germline CDR1 and CDR2: MNHEY and SVGAGI. The CDR3 is made up of 14 amino acids. V was shortened by 7 bases and J by 1 base, with 13 bases between the two germline ends. Written as DNA, the CDR3 is TGTGCCAGCAAAAAGGGCTGGGCCCAAGAGACCCAGTACTTC. Its translation is CASKKGWAQETQYF.

Comments on this clone: Germline is not matched at one junction end, which may reflect a read error. The same CDR3 is also encoded by other DNA sequences in this sample. The chain joins TRBV30 to TRBJ1-5, with a possible D match to TRBD1 (5 bases). Germline-derived CDR1 and CDR2 are GTSNPN and SVGIG (reference sequence). The CDR3 consists of 13 residues. The CDR3 region is CAWSVGGNQPQHF. Written as DNA, the CDR3 is TGCGCCTGGAGTGTCGGGGGAAATCAGCCCCAGCATTTT.

This clone showed up just once. The CDR3, as DNA: TGCGCCAGCAGCCAAGATCCCTTGACTAGCGGGAGCGGATCCTACAATGAGCAGTTCTTC. It encodes CASSQDPLTSGSGSYNEQFF. This chain uses TRBV4-1 with TRBJ2-1; 12 bases map to TRBD2. V lost 0 bases, J lost 1 base, and 10 bases stayed unmatched. This CDR3 region has 20 residues. Germline V gene sequence: CDR1 MGHRA, CDR2 YSYEKL.

The chain couples TRBV11-2 to TRBJ2-7, with D perhaps matching TRBD1 (5 bases). The CDR3 loop spans 14 amino acids. V lost 2 bases, J lost 7 bases, and 15 bases lay in between. Germline CDR1 reads SGHAT; CDR2 reads FQNNGV. Here the CDR3 DNA reads TGTGCCAGCAGCTTAACAGGCCGGTTGCGAGAGCAGTACTTC. It codes for CASSLTGRLREQYF.

This chain uses TRBV19 with TRBJ2-1; 9 nucleotides agree with TRBD2. CDR3 length: 16 amino acids. The V and J ends lost 1 base and 6 bases, in that order; junction bases with no gene match: 7. CDR1 and CDR2 from the germline V gene are LNHDA and SQIVND (reference sequence). DNA for the CDR3: TGTGCCAGTAGTATAGTAGCGAGCGGGGGGACCAATGAGCAGTTCTTC. It translates to CASSIVASGGTNEQFF.

This chain links TRBV6-5 with TRBJ1-5; a weak D match, TRBD1 (6 bases). CDR3 length: 13 residues. Between the trimmed V and J ends, which lost 8 bases and 5 bases, there was a span of 13 bases. Germline V CDR1 and CDR2: MNHEY, SVGAGI. The CDR3, as DNA: TGTGCCAGCGGCGGGGGCGTTTATCAGCCCCAGCATTTT. This gives the protein CASGGGVYQPQHF.

The chain recombines TRBV27 with TRBJ2-6; D is undetermined. CDR1 is MNHEY and CDR2 is SMNVEV in the germline V gene (reference sequence). V lost 3 bases to trimming and J lost 1 base, with 4 bases between them. The CDR3 sequence is 14 residues long. As DNA, the CDR3 is TGTGCCAGCAGTTTTAAGTCTGGGGCCAACGTCCTGACTTTC. Translation gives CASSFKSGANVLTF.

The chain uses TRBV7-8 and TRBJ2-2; 7 bases are shared with TRBD1. Germline lookup yields CDR1 SGHVS and CDR2 FQNEAQ. This CDR3 contains 17 residues. J lost 1 base, V lost 5 bases, and 10 bases had no gene match. CDR3 coding DNA: TGTGCCAGCAGCCCCGTAAGTGGACAGGTGAACACCGGGGAGCTGTTTTTT. Translating it yields CASSPVSGQVNTGELFF. The full variable domain, rest sourced from reference TRBV7-8 and TRBJ2-2, is GAGVSQSPRYKVAKRGQDVALRCDPISGHVSLFWYQQALGQGPEFLTYFQNEAQLDKSGLPSDRFFAERPEGSVSTLKIQRTQQEDSAVYLCASSPVSGQVNTGELFFGEGSRLTVL.

This clone was seen a handful of times. The chain employs TRBV18 and TRBJ2-7, with D tentatively TRBD2 (5 bases). V was trimmed by 8 bases and J by 0 bases, leaving 11 bases between them. The CDR3 length is 13 residues. CDR1 and CDR2 from the germline V gene are KGHSH and LQKENI. The CDR3 region is CASQTGISYEQYF. The DNA of the CDR3 is TGTGCCAGCCAGACGGGGATCTCCTACGAGCAGTACTTC.

The CDR3 is CASSLFAEPSSTDTQYF. The CDR3, as DNA: TGTGCCAGCAGTCTATTTGCAGAGCCGTCTAGCACAGATACGCAGTATTTT. This chain uses TRBV28 with TRBJ2-3; D gene unclear. In germline, CDR1 is MDHEN, CDR2 SYDVKM. CDR3 length: 17 amino acids. Between the trimmed V and J ends, which lost 5 bases and 0 bases, there was a span of 18 bases. The full variable domain, completed using reference TRBV28 and TRBJ2-3, is DVKVTQSSRYLVKRTGEKVFLECVQDMDHENMFWYRQDPGLGLRLIYFSYDVKMKEKGDIPEGYSVSREKKERFSLILESASTNQTSMYLCASSLFAEPSSTDTQYFGPGTRLTVL.